Presented here are 3 T cell receptor beta chains from one specimen sequenced in a study of shared clonotypes between healthy human individuals. TCRdb's copy holds only in-frame clones and misses some; the assay was immunoSEQ multiplex PCR. The table includes nearly 1 million clones, around 80% detected once. The specimen sequenced was memory CD4+ T cells sorted from blood. The subset denotes: CD45RA-negative fraction. These receptor sequences come from a young man in good health.

The chain joins TRBV7-2 to TRBJ2-4; D may be TRBD1 (5 bases). Trimming took off 4 bases at V and 7 bases at J, with 14 bases between the two ends. CDR3 size: 14 residues. Germline CDR1 is SGHTA and CDR2 is FQGNSA. The CDR3 sequence: CASSSGYSGNIQYF. In DNA, the CDR3 is TGTGCCAGCAGCTCAGGGTATTCTGGGAACATTCAGTACTTC.

Regarding this clone: This sample includes further DNA sequences coding for the same CDR3. The J gene is TRBJ2-1, the V gene TRBV9, with a tentative D call TRBD1 (6 bases). CDR1 and CDR2 (germline): SGDLS, YYNGEE. This CDR3 has 13 residues. Trimming left V 0 bases short and J 5 bases short, with 6 bases between. CDR3 amino acids: CASSVGQDNEQFF. The CDR3 DNA sequence: TGTGCCAGCAGCGTAGGACAGGACAATGAGCAGTTCTTC.

The chain uses TRBV7-2 and TRBJ1-4, with D possibly TRBD1 on 6 matching bases. Trimming took off 7 bases at V and 7 bases at J, with 16 bases between the two ends. The CDR3 extends over 14 amino acids. Germline CDR1 reads SGHTA; CDR2 reads FQGNSA. The CDR3 here is CASTTQGIGEKLFF. DNA for the CDR3: TGTGCCAGCACAACACAGGGTATCGGTGAAAAACTGTTTTTT.